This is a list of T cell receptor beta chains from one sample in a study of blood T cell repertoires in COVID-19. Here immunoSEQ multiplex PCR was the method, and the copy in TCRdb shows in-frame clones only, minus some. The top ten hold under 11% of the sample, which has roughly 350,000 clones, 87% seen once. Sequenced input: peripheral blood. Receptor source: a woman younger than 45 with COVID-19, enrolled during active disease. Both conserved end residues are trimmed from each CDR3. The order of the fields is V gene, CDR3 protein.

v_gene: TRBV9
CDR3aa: ASSALGTGQAEQY

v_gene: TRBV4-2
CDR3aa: ASSQDSADTSYEQY

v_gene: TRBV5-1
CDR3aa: ASSLAGPEAQY

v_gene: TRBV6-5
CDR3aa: ASSYSATNQPQH

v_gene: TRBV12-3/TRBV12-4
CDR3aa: ASTQGGNTEAF

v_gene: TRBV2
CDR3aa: ASMGTSGWGGNEQF

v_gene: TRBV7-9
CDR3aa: ASNRGGADNEQF

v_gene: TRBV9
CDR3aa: ASSADTFYGYT

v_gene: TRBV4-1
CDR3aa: ASSHRTGPYEQY

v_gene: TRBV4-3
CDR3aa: ASSQGGGFGYEQY

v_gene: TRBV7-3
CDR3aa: ASRMGDRNSNQPQH

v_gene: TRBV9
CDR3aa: ASSVYGSISETQY

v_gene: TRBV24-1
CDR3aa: ATTQGEAYEQY

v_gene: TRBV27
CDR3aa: ASSGPGDSSGRADTQY

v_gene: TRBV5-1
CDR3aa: ASSRGPRKEKLF

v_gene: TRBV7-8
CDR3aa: ASSSKRDRAAASGTQY

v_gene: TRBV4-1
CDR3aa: ASSQWAGSNTGELF

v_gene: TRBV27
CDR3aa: ASSLLGRDSYEQY

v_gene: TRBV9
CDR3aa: ASSVEGGGNTIY

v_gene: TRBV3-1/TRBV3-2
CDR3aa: ASSAGGETQY

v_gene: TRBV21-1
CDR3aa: ASSNRQVPYEQY

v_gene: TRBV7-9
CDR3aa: ASSLKGPGRTGNTIY

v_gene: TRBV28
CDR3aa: ASSFPGASGYYEQY

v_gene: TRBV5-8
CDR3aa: ASSLREAKNIQY

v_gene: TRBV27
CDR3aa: ASRDTGGIGYGYT

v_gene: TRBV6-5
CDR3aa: ASIKTGRRTEAF

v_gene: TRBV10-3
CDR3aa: AISEPTTGGETQY

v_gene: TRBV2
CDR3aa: ASSPTSGIWSYEQY

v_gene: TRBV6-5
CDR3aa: ASSYSITPHEQF

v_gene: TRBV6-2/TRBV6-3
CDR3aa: ASSYDAGNSNQPQH

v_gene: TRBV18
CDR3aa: ASQQGSSGNTIY

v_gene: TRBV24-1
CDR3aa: ATSDQGLAGRRDTQY

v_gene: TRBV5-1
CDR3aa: ASSLDGVGTEAF

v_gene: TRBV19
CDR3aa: ASSMSSGSRDEQF

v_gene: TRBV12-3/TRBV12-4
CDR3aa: ASRGGTAYEQY

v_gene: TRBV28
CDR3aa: ATTGAEYEQY

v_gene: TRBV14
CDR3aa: ASSQGDTRSDTQY

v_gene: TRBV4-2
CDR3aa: ASSQDGRINQPQH

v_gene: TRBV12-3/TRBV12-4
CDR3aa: ASSRSGYEQY

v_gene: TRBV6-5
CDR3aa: ASSSRQRLSGYT

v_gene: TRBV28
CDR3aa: ASSLAGQNYEQY

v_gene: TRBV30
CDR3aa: AWSSAYEQY

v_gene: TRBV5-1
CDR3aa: ASTLTSGTPLEQY

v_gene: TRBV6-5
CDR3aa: ASRDTANQPQH